This T cell receptor beta chain was sequenced during a study of blood T cell repertoires in COVID-19. Looking at the study overall: Samples representing acute and convalescent COVID-19 were sourced from the United States, Italy and Spain. Nucleic acid was either cDNA or gDNA, and it came from T cells, B-cell-depleted T cells, or PBMCs.

In the original analysis: Amplification of reference gene primers provided the estimated nucleated cell counts. Assay used: immunoSEQ multiplex PCR; TCRdb lists only in-frame clones, some missing. D and trimming were read from the DNA, whereas the V and J calls and clone size are those reported in that table. This sample has 170,000 or so clones, with roughly 90% found just once. This CDR3 contains 14 residues. Trimming pared 3 bases from V and 1 base from J, leaving 9 bases between. Germline CDR1 and CDR2: SGHTA and FQGTGA. In its sample, this clone was seen once. The V call is TRBV7-3, the J call TRBJ1-1; D might be TRBD1 (6 bases). This TCR was sampled from a man in his fifties with acute or convalescent COVID-19. Specimen: peripheral blood. The CDR3: CASSLGHKNTEAFF. For the CDR3, the DNA is TGTGCCAGCAGCTTGGGACATAAGAACACTGAAGCTTTCTTT.